This T cell receptor beta chain came from a study of T cell responses to AZD1222 COVID-19 vaccine. Study-wide results and caveats: Only after the peak T cell response were repertoires sampled. The study reported that nearly half of spike-specific TCRs target unmutated variant regions.

As regards this clone: Its cognate antigen is unknown.

Combined were second doses at about 4 or about 12 weeks. V dropped 5 bases and J dropped 0; count of bases not matched to a gene: 5. The germline V gene has CDR1 SNHLY and CDR2 FYNNEI. The CDR3 has 15 amino acids. The data were produced by immunoSEQ multiplex PCR, yet TCRdb's version contains in-frame clones alone and is incomplete. In the table there are about 150,000 clones, around nine tenths of which are singletons. The chain combines TRBV2 with TRBJ2-3; 7 nucleotides align to TRBD1. This receptor was taken from an adult who received the AZD1222 COVID-19 vaccine. The source material was peripheral blood, sampled 28 days after the second AZD1222 dose. This CDR3 reads CASSSGTASTDTQYF. The CDR3 DNA follows: TGTGCCAGCAGTTCCGGGACAGCTAGCACAGATACGCAGTATTTT.